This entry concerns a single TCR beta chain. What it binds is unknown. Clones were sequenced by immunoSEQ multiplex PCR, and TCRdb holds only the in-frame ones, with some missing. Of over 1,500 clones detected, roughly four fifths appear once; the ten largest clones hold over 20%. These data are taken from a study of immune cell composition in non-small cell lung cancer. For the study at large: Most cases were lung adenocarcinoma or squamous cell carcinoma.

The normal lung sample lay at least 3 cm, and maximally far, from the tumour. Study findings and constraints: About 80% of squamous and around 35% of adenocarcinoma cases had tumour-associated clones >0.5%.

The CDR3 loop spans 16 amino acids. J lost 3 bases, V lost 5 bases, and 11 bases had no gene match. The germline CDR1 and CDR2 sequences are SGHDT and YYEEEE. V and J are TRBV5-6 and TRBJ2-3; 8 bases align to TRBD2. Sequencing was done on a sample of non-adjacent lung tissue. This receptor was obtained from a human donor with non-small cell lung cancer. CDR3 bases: TGTGCCAGCAGTTTACTAGCGGCTCAGGAGACAGATACGCAGTATTTT. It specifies CASSLLAAQETDTQYF. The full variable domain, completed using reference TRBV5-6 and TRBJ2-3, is DAGVTQSPTHLIKTRGQQVTLRCSPKSGHDTVSWYQQALGQGPQFIFQYYEEEERQRGNFPDRFSGHQFPNYSSELNVNALLLGDSALYLCASSLLAAQETDTQYFGPGTRLTVL.